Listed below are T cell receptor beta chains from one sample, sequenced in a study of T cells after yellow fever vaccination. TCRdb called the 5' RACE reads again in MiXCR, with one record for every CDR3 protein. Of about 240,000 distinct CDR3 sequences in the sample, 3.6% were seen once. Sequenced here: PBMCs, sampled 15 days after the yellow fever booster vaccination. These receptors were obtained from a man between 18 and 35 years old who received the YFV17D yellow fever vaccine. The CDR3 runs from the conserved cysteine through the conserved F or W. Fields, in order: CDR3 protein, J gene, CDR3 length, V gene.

CDR3 protein: CASSLEQTGSMNTEAFF
J gene: TRBJ1-1
CDR3 length: 17
V gene: TRBV5-1

CDR3 protein: CASSLALPQEKLFF
J gene: TRBJ1-4
CDR3 length: 14
V gene: TRBV7-9

CDR3 protein: CASSFGQGVETQYF
J gene: TRBJ2-5
CDR3 length: 14
V gene: TRBV12-3/TRBV12-4

CDR3 protein: CSVEIGNVNNEQFF
J gene: TRBJ2-1
CDR3 length: 14
V gene: TRBV29-1

CDR3 protein: CASSSLSGLGADTQYF
J gene: TRBJ2-3
CDR3 length: 16
V gene: TRBV12-3/TRBV12-4

CDR3 protein: CASSQDGTGEEKLFF
J gene: TRBJ1-4
CDR3 length: 15
V gene: TRBV4-2

CDR3 protein: CASSQVPGANVLTF
J gene: TRBJ2-6
CDR3 length: 14
V gene: TRBV19

CDR3 protein: CSARETGVNTEAFF
J gene: TRBJ1-1
CDR3 length: 14
V gene: TRBV20-1

CDR3 protein: CASSYGTSINTGELFF
J gene: TRBJ2-2
CDR3 length: 16
V gene: TRBV6-5

CDR3 protein: CASSLDGNSAYEQYF
J gene: TRBJ2-7
CDR3 length: 15
V gene: TRBV11-3

CDR3 protein: CASSAPPAVPYNEQFF
J gene: TRBJ2-1
CDR3 length: 16
V gene: TRBV11-1

CDR3 protein: CASIRRGGSTDTQYF
J gene: TRBJ2-3
CDR3 length: 15
V gene: TRBV7-8

CDR3 protein: CASSFNEKLFF
J gene: TRBJ1-4
CDR3 length: 11
V gene: TRBV11-2

CDR3 protein: CASSLVLGMRGTEAFF
J gene: TRBJ1-1
CDR3 length: 16
V gene: TRBV5-1

CDR3 protein: CASREGGGNTEAFF
J gene: TRBJ1-1
CDR3 length: 14
V gene: TRBV12-3/TRBV12-4

CDR3 protein: CASTPERGRASTDTQYF
J gene: TRBJ2-3
CDR3 length: 17
V gene: TRBV12-3/TRBV12-4

CDR3 protein: CASCQHLHRPQHF
J gene: TRBJ1-5
CDR3 length: 13
V gene: TRBV3-1

CDR3 protein: CATSRDSLNSPLHF
J gene: TRBJ1-6
CDR3 length: 14
V gene: TRBV15

CDR3 protein: CSAGKGGGVMKTQYF
J gene: TRBJ2-5
CDR3 length: 15
V gene: TRBV20-1

CDR3 protein: CASSSTWTGGTDTQYF
J gene: TRBJ2-3
CDR3 length: 16
V gene: TRBV12-3/TRBV12-4

CDR3 protein: CASSFAGDQPQHF
J gene: TRBJ1-5
CDR3 length: 13
V gene: TRBV5-1

CDR3 protein: CASSYLGGADSNQPQHF
J gene: TRBJ1-5
CDR3 length: 17
V gene: TRBV7-2

CDR3 protein: CASSVRPGISSF
J gene: TRBJ1-5
CDR3 length: 12
V gene: TRBV7-2

CDR3 protein: CASSFGGPDYGYTF
J gene: TRBJ1-2
CDR3 length: 14
V gene: TRBV27

CDR3 protein: CASSIRTSGVETQYF
J gene: TRBJ2-5
CDR3 length: 15
V gene: TRBV5-1

CDR3 protein: CSARDSRGFTDTQYF
J gene: TRBJ2-3
CDR3 length: 15
V gene: TRBV20-1

CDR3 protein: CASSQTRGRGYTF
J gene: TRBJ1-2
CDR3 length: 13
V gene: TRBV5-1

CDR3 protein: CASSLRLAGVRAPGNEQFF
J gene: TRBJ2-1
CDR3 length: 19
V gene: TRBV5-5

CDR3 protein: CASSQAPGGGLGGSEQYF
J gene: TRBJ2-7
CDR3 length: 18
V gene: TRBV14

CDR3 protein: CASSLEGVKYTEAFF
J gene: TRBJ1-1
CDR3 length: 15
V gene: TRBV5-5

CDR3 protein: CSVPTIAGGINEQFF
J gene: TRBJ2-1
CDR3 length: 15
V gene: TRBV20-1

CDR3 protein: CSVTGDPFDTQYF
J gene: TRBJ2-3
CDR3 length: 13
V gene: TRBV20-1

CDR3 protein: CASSWTSSTEAFF
J gene: TRBJ1-1
CDR3 length: 13
V gene: TRBV5-1

CDR3 protein: CASNPLDTQYF
J gene: TRBJ2-3
CDR3 length: 11
V gene: TRBV11-2

CDR3 protein: CASSPTGSIETQYF
J gene: TRBJ2-5
CDR3 length: 14
V gene: TRBV7-6

CDR3 protein: CASSIGTGNTEAFF
J gene: TRBJ1-1
CDR3 length: 14
V gene: TRBV5-1

CDR3 protein: CASTSTGPWPQHF
J gene: TRBJ1-5
CDR3 length: 13
V gene: TRBV12-3/TRBV12-4

CDR3 protein: CASSTRGGLQETQYF
J gene: TRBJ2-5
CDR3 length: 15
V gene: TRBV9

CDR3 protein: CASSPWTGQSVGNTEAFF
J gene: TRBJ1-1
CDR3 length: 18
V gene: TRBV5-1

CDR3 protein: CASSPPPPETQYF
J gene: TRBJ2-5
CDR3 length: 13
V gene: TRBV7-9

CDR3 protein: CASSLLDPRETDTQYF
J gene: TRBJ2-3
CDR3 length: 16
V gene: TRBV5-1

CDR3 protein: CASSPQGRRTEAFF
J gene: TRBJ1-1
CDR3 length: 14
V gene: TRBV7-2

CDR3 protein: CASSLDSGTADNSPLHF
J gene: TRBJ1-6
CDR3 length: 17
V gene: TRBV28

CDR3 protein: CASSLEGDTQYF
J gene: TRBJ2-3
CDR3 length: 12
V gene: TRBV5-4

CDR3 protein: CASSLTGYTEAFF
J gene: TRBJ1-1
CDR3 length: 13
V gene: TRBV11-2

CDR3 protein: CASSQDSFQGTEAFF
J gene: TRBJ1-1
CDR3 length: 15
V gene: TRBV5-1

CDR3 protein: CASSYREGTYEQYF
J gene: TRBJ2-7
CDR3 length: 14
V gene: TRBV6-2/TRBV6-3

CDR3 protein: CASSRTGVDEQFF
J gene: TRBJ2-1
CDR3 length: 13
V gene: TRBV7-9

CDR3 protein: CASSLNLRAWGVGDTEAFF
J gene: TRBJ1-1
CDR3 length: 19
V gene: TRBV5-1

CDR3 protein: CASSERGGRLPYGYTF
J gene: TRBJ1-2
CDR3 length: 16
V gene: TRBV6-1

CDR3 protein: CASSLGTDYEQYF
J gene: TRBJ2-7
CDR3 length: 13
V gene: TRBV12-3/TRBV12-4

CDR3 protein: CASSLVGQGHETQYF
J gene: TRBJ2-5
CDR3 length: 15
V gene: TRBV5-5

CDR3 protein: CSARNWAGGPRKDEQFF
J gene: TRBJ2-1
CDR3 length: 17
V gene: TRBV20-1

CDR3 protein: CASSYSRQGDSPLHF
J gene: TRBJ1-6
CDR3 length: 15
V gene: TRBV6-5

CDR3 protein: CASRTKVVAGGTYNEQFF
J gene: TRBJ2-1
CDR3 length: 18
V gene: TRBV7-2

CDR3 protein: CASSSGQGLAGANVLTF
J gene: TRBJ2-6
CDR3 length: 17
V gene: TRBV7-9

CDR3 protein: CASSLRGVTDTQYF
J gene: TRBJ2-3
CDR3 length: 14
V gene: TRBV4-3

CDR3 protein: CASSAGLGFDYTF
J gene: TRBJ1-2
CDR3 length: 13
V gene: TRBV14